Given below is one TCR beta chain in context. This entry belongs to a study of OX40 agonist ivuxolimab in advanced cancers. Background on the study: The dose-escalation group included hepatocellular carcinoma, melanoma, renal cell carcinoma and head and neck cancer. Mean age approximately 61 years, range about 20 to 85; 82.7% male.

Profiling relied on immunoSEQ multiplex PCR, and the TCRdb table lists in-frame clones only, not all of them. The sample yields tens of thousands of clones, 86% seen once. The CDR3 spans 13 residues. Germline V lookup: CDR1 SGHNT, CDR2 YENEEA. V shed 1 base and J shed 1 base, with 4 bases lying between them. The genes are TRBV11-3 and TRBJ1-1; no firm D call. The clonotype originates from an adult with an advanced solid tumor such as melanoma, head and neck, liver or kidney cancer. The source material was CD4+ or CD8+ T cells sorted from blood, sampled in a trial of the OX40 agonist ivuxolimab. CDR3 loop: CASSLVSNTEAFF. DNA for the CDR3: TGTGCCAGCAGCTTAGTTTCGAACACTGAAGCTTTCTTT.